This T cell receptor (beta chain) was sequenced for a study of T cell repertoires in cytomegalovirus infection. CDR3 length: 16 amino acids. Germline V CDR1 and CDR2: SGHVS, FNYEAQ. J was trimmed by 1 base and V by 4 bases; bases with no gene match: 6. TCRdb re-called the reads through MiXCR, storing one row per CDR3 protein. The data contain 480,000 or so distinct CDR3 sequences, roughly 12% of them singletons. This clonotype appeared many times. The sequence came from a human donor in good health (CMV status not recorded). Some clones in this sample may be carry-over from other donors' samples. Material for sequencing was PBMCs. This chain connects TRBV7-6 to TRBJ2-2; 7 nucleotides line up with TRBD1. The CDR3 is CASSSWTGKNTGELFF. CDR3 DNA sequence: TGTGCCAGCAGCTCATGGACAGGAAAGAACACCGGGGAGCTGTTTTTT.